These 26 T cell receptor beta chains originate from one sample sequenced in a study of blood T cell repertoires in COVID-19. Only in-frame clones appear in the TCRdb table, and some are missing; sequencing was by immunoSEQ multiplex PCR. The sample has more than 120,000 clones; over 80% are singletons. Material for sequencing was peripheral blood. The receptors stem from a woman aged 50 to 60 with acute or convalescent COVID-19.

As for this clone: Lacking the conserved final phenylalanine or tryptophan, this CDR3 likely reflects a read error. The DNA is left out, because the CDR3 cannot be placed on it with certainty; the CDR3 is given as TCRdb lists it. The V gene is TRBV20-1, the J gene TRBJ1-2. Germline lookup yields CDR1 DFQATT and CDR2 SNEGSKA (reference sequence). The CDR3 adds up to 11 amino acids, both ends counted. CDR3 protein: CSARRGLGLVL.

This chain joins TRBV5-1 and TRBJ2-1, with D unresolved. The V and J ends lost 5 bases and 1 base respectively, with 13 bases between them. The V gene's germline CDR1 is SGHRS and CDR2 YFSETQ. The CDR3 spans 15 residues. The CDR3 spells CASRIAPGSYNEQFF. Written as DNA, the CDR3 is TGCGCCAGCAGAATAGCCCCGGGTTCCTACAATGAGCAGTTCTTC.

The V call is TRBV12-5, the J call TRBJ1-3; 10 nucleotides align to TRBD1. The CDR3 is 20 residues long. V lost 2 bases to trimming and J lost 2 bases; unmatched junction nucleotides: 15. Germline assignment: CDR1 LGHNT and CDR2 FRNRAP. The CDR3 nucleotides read TGTGCTAGTGGTTTGCCCTACGTCACCCGGGACAGGGGTGCTGGAAACACCATATATTTT. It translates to CASGLPYVTRDRGAGNTIYF. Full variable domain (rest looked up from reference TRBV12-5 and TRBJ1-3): DARVTQTPRHKVTEMGQEVTMRCQPILGHNTVFWYRQTMMQGLELLAYFRNRAPLDDSGMPKDRFSAEMPDATLATLKIQPSEPRDSAVYFCASGLPYVTRDRGAGNTIYFGEGSWLTVV.

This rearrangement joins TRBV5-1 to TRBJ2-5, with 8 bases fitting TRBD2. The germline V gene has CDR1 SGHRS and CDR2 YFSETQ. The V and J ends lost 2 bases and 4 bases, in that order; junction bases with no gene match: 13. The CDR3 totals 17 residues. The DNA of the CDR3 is TGCGCCAGCAGCTTCGGACTAGCCTCTTACGGGGGAGAGACCCAGTACTTC. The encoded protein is CASSFGLASYGGETQYF.

Here the CDR3 DNA reads TGCAGCGTCCGGACAGGGGGACGAGATACGCAGTATTTT. Translated, it gives CSVRTGGRDTQYF. The chain employs TRBV29-1 and TRBJ2-3, with 10 nucleotides matching TRBD1. Germline V gene lookup returns CDR1 SQVTM and CDR2 ANQGSEA. This CDR3 region has 13 residues. Trimming took 6 bases from V and 5 from J; bases not matched to a gene: 5.

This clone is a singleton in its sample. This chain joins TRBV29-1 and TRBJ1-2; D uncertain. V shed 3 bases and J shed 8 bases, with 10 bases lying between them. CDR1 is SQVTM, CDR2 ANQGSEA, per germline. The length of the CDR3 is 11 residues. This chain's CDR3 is CSVEGLGGYTF. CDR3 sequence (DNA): TGCAGCGTTGAGGGCCTTGGGGGCTACACCTTC.

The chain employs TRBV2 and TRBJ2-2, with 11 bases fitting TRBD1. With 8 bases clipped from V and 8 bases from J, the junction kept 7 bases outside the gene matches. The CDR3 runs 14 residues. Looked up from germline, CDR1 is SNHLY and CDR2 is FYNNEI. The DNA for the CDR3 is TGTGCCAGCGTGGGGGACAGGGGGGCTGGGGAGCTGTTTTTT. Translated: CASVGDRGAGELFF.

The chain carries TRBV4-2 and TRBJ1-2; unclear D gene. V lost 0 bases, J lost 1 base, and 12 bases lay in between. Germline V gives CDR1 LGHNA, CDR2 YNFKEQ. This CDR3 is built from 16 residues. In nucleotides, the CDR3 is TGTGCCAGCAGCCAAGACTTTGGAGCGGTTAACTATGGCTACACCTTC. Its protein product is CASSQDFGAVNYGYTF.

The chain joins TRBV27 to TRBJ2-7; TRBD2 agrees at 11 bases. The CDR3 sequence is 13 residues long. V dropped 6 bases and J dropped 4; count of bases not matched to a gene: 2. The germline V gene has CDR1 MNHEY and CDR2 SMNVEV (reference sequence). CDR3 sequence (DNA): TGTGCCAGCAGGGGACTAGCGGATTACGAGCAGTACTTC. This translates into CASRGLADYEQYF.

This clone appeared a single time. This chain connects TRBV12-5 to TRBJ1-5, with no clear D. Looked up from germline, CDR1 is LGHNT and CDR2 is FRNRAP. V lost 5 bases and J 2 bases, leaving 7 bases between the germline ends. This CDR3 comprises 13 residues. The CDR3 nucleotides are TGTGCTAGTGGTCCCTCAGGCAATCAGCCCCAGCATTTT. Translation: CASGPSGNQPQHF.

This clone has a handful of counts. CDR3 in amino acids: CASSFAGELFF. DNA for the CDR3: TGTGCCAGCAGCTTCGCCGGGGAGCTGTTTTTT. This chain connects TRBV7-3 to TRBJ2-2, with no clear D. Trimming left V 3 bases short and J 6 bases short, with 2 bases between. The CDR3 length is 11 residues. The germline V gene has CDR1 SGHTA and CDR2 FQGTGA.

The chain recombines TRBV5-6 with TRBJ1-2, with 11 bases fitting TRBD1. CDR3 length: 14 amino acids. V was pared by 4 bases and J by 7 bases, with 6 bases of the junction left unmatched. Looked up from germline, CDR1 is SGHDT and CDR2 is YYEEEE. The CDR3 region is CASSRTGGEGGYTF. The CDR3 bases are TGTGCCAGCAGCAGGACAGGGGGCGAGGGTGGCTACACCTTC.

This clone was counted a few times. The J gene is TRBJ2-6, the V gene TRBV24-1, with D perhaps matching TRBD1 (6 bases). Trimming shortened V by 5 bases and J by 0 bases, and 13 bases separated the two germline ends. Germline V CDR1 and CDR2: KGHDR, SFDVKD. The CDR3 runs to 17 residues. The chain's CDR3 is CATSGLRQASGANVLTF. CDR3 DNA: TGTGCCACCAGTGGCCTGCGACAGGCCTCTGGGGCCAACGTCCTGACTTTC.

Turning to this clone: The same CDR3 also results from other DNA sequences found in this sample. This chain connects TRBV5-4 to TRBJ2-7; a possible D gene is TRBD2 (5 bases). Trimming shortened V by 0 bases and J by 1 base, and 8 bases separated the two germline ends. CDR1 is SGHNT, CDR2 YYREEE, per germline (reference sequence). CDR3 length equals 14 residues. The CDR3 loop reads CASSLARGSYEQYF. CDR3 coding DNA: TGTGCCAGCAGCTTGGCACGGGGTTCCTACGAGCAGTACTTC.

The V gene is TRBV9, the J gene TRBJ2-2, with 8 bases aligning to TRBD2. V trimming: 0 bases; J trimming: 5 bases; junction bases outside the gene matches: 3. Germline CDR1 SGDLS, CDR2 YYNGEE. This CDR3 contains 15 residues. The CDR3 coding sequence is TGTGCCAGCAGCGTAGCGGGGGGGCGGACCGGGGAGCTGTTTTTT. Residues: CASSVAGGRTGELFF. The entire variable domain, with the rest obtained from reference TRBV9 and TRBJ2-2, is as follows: DSGVTQTPKHLITATGQRVTLRCSPRSGDLSVYWYQQSLDQGLQFLIQYYNGEERAKGNILERFSAQQFPDLHSELNLSSLELGDSALYFCASSVAGGRTGELFFGEGSRLTVL.

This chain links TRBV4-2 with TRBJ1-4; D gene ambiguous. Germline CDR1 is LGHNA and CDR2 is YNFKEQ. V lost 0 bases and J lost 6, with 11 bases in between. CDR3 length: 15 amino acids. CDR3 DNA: TGTGCCAGCAGCCAAGATACCGGGGTGGATGAAAAACTGTTTTTT. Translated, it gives CASSQDTGVDEKLFF.

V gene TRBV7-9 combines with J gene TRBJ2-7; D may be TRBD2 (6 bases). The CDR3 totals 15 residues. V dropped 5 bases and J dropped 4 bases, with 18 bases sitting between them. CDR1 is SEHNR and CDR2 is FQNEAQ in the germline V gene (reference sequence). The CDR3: CASSQDWEEPYEQYF. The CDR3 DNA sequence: TGTGCCAGCAGCCAAGACTGGGAGGAGCCATACGAGCAGTACTTC.

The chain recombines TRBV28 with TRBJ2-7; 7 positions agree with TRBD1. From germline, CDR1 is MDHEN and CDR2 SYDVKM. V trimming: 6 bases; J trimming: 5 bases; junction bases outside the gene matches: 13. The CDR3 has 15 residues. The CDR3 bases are TGTGCCAGCAGGGAATCGACAGGGTGGCAGGACGAGCAGTACTTC. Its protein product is CASRESTGWQDEQYF.

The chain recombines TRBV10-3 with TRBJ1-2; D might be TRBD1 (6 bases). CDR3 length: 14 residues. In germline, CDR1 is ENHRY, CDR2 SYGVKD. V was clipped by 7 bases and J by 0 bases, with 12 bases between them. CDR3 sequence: CAITGTPTNYGYTF. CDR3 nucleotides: TGTGCCATCACCGGGACACCAACTAACTATGGCTACACCTTC.

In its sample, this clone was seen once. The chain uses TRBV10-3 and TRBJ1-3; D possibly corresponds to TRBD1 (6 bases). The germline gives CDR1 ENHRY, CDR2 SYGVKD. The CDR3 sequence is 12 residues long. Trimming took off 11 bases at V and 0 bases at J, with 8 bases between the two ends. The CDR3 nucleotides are TGTGCCGGGGGGGCCTCTGGAAACACCATATATTTT. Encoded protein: CAGGASGNTIYF.

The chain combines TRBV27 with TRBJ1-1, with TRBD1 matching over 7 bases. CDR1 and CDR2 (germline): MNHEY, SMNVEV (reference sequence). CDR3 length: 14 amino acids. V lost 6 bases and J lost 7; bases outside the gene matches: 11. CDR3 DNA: TGTGCCAGCAGATACCGGGACAGACGACATGAAGCTTTCTTT. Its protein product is CASRYRDRRHEAFF.

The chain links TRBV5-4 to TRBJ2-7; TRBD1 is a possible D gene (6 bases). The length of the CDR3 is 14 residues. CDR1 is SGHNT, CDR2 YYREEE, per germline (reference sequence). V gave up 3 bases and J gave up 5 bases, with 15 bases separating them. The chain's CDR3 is CASSWARGRNEQYF. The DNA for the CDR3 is TGTGCCAGCAGCTGGGCCAGGGGCCGAAACGAGCAGTACTTC. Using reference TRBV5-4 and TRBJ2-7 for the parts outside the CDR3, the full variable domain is ETGVTQSPTHLIKTRGQQVTLRCSSQSGHNTVSWYQQALGQGPQFIFQYYREEENGRGNFPPRFSGLQFPNYSSELNVNALELDDSALYLCASSWARGRNEQYFGPGTRLTVT.

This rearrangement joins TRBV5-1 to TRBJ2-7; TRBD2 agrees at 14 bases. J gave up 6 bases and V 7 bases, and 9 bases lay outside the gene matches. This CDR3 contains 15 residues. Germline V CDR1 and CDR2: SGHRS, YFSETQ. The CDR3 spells CASQGLAGDSGEQYF. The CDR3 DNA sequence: TGCGCCAGCCAGGGACTAGCGGGAGATTCTGGCGAGCAGTACTTC.

This chain's CDR3 is CASSKFSEGGYGYTF. The CDR3 DNA is TGTGCCAGCAGTAAGTTCAGTGAAGGGGGCTATGGCTACACCTTC. The V gene is TRBV25-1, the J gene TRBJ1-2; possibly TRBD1 for D (6 bases). Germline V gene lookup returns CDR1 MGHDK and CDR2 SYGVNS. This CDR3 region has 15 residues. V was trimmed by 5 bases and J by 4 bases, leaving 17 bases between them.

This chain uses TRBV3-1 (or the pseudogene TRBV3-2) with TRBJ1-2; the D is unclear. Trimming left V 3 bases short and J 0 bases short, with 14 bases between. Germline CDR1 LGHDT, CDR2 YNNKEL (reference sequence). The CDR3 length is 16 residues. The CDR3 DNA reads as TGTGCCAGCAGCCATAATCCTAACACAGCTAACTATGGCTACACCTTC. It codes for CASSHNPNTANYGYTF.

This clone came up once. CDR3 sequence reads: CAWSRGGNTEAFF. CDR3 coding DNA: TGTGCCTGGAGTCGCGGGGGCAACACTGAAGCTTTCTTT. The chain uses TRBV30 and TRBJ1-1; maybe TRBD1 (6 bases). Trimming pared 2 bases from V and 2 bases from J, leaving 9 bases between. The CDR3 has 13 residues. In germline, CDR1 is GTSNPN, CDR2 SVGIG (reference sequence).